Listed here are 27 T cell receptor beta chains from one sample, sequenced in a study of cytotoxic CD8 clonotypes in ibrutinib-treated CLL. TCRdb's copy holds only in-frame clones and misses some; the assay was immunoSEQ multiplex PCR. The data contain some 200,000 clones, roughly three quarters of them singletons. Sample: PBMCs, taken after 12 months of ibrutinib treatment. The receptor set was obtained from a human donor with chronic lymphocytic leukemia.

V gene TRBV6-1 combines with J gene TRBJ2-3; 9 positions match TRBD1. Germline V gene data show CDR1 as MNHNS and CDR2 as SASEGT. There are 14 residues in the CDR3. Trimming took 6 bases from V and 4 from J; bases not matched to a gene: 5. This CDR3 is CASSLGTGSDTQYF. The CDR3 DNA reads as TGTGCCAGCAGCCTTGGGACAGGGTCAGATACGCAGTATTTT.

The rearrangement links TRBV9 to TRBJ2-7; D gene ambiguous. The CDR3 totals 12 residues. Deletions cut 1 base from V and 7 bases from J, with 9 bases between. Looked up from germline, CDR1 is SGDLS and CDR2 is YYNGEE. The CDR3 nucleotides are TGTGCCAGCAGCGTATTCGGATCGGAGCAGTACTTC. Translating it yields CASSVFGSEQYF.

The chain is built from TRBV19 and TRBJ1-1, with unresolved D. This CDR3 region has 12 residues. CDR1 is LNHDA and CDR2 is SQIVND in the germline V gene (reference sequence). Trimming removed 5 bases from V and 7 bases from J, with 11 bases in between. CDR3 sequence reads: CASSPGWYEAFF. CDR3 sequence (DNA): TGTGCCAGTAGTCCGGGTTGGTATGAAGCTTTCTTT.

This chain connects TRBV6-1 to TRBJ1-4, with a possible D match to TRBD1 (5 bases). The V end lost 10 bases, the J end lost 7 bases, and 16 bases lay between the germline ends. The CDR3 contains 13 residues. CDR1 and CDR2 from the germline V gene are MNHNS and SASEGT. CDR3 DNA sequence: TGTGCCATTTCCGGGGGGTCCGGTGAAAAACTGTTTTTT. Amino acid sequence: CAISGGSGEKLFF.

The rearrangement uses TRBV30 and TRBJ2-7, with a weak D call TRBD1 (5 bases). Germline lookup yields CDR1 GTSNPN and CDR2 SVGIG (reference sequence). The V gene lost 1 base and the J gene lost 3 bases, with 13 bases spanning the gap. CDR3 length: 14 amino acids. In DNA form, the CDR3 reads TGTGCCTGGAGTGGGGGCTCACGTATCTACGAGCAGTACTTC. It encodes CAWSGGSRIYEQYF.

Only one count was recorded for this clone. V is TRBV30 and J is TRBJ1-4, with D maybe TRBD1 (6 bases). In germline, CDR1 is GTSNPN, CDR2 SVGIG (reference sequence). The CDR3 consists of 15 residues. Trimming took off 8 bases at V and 0 bases at J, with 16 bases between the two ends. CDR3 residues: CATNRDLTTNEKLFF. For the CDR3, the DNA is TGTGCCACTAACAGGGACTTAACAACTAATGAAAAACTGTTTTTT.

The V and J genes are TRBV29-1 and TRBJ2-1; D is uncertain. Per the germline V gene, CDR1 is SQVTM and CDR2 is ANQGSEA. Between the trimmed V and J ends, which lost 8 bases and 9 bases, there was a span of 23 bases. The CDR3 runs to 14 residues. Here the CDR3 reads CSLRRHGPGSEQFF. DNA of the CDR3: TGCAGCCTGAGACGACACGGCCCCGGAAGTGAGCAGTTCTTC.

This clone has just one count. The chain joins TRBV28 to TRBJ2-1, with TRBD2 matching over 8 bases. There are 15 residues in the CDR3. Germline-derived CDR1 and CDR2 are MDHEN and SYDVKM. J was trimmed by 2 bases and V by 10 bases; bases with no gene match: 10. CDR3 residues: CATLSTGLAYNEQFF. The CDR3 bases are TGTGCCACTCTCAGTACGGGACTAGCCTACAATGAGCAGTTCTTC.

This chain links TRBV19 with TRBJ1-3, with a tentative D call TRBD1 (6 bases). Germline V gene data show CDR1 as LNHDA and CDR2 as SQIVND (reference sequence). Trimming stripped 5 bases from V and 0 bases from J, with 11 bases between. CDR3 length equals 15 residues. The CDR3 nucleotides read TGTGCCAGTAGTGTACAGGGTTACTCTGGAAACACCATATATTTT. Translated, it gives CASSVQGYSGNTIYF.

The gene calls are TRBV19 and TRBJ2-3; D is ambiguous. Germline assignment: CDR1 LNHDA and CDR2 SQIVND (reference sequence). V was pared by 9 bases and J by 1 base, with 8 bases between. The CDR3 has 12 residues. CDR3 protein: CASNARTDTQYF. CDR3 DNA: TGTGCCAGCAACGCACGCACAGATACGCAGTATTTT.

The genes are TRBV18 and TRBJ2-3; weak D call: TRBD2 (6 bases). CDR1 is KGHSH and CDR2 is LQKENI in the germline V gene. CDR3 length: 16 residues. The V and J ends lost 3 bases and 0 bases respectively, with 13 bases between them. The CDR3 sequence is CASSPSGGTSTDTQYF. The CDR3 DNA sequence: TGTGCCAGCTCACCTAGCGGAGGAACTAGCACAGATACGCAGTATTTT.

This chain joins TRBV19 and TRBJ1-5; the D gene is possibly TRBD1 (5 bases). Trimming shortened V by 2 bases and J by 7 bases, and 24 bases separated the two germline ends. Looked up from germline, CDR1 is LNHDA and CDR2 is SQIVND (reference sequence). CDR3 size: 18 residues. In DNA, the CDR3 is TGTGCCAGTAGTATACGATTGGGGGACTCCAATTTAAGACAGCCCCAGCATTTT. Its translation is CASSIRLGDSNLRQPQHF.

This clone was found a few times. The chain has TRBV30 and TRBJ2-3; no reliable D call. There are 10 residues in the CDR3. The germline V gene has CDR1 GTSNPN and CDR2 SVGIG (reference sequence). The V end was cut by 2 bases, the J end by 6 bases, with 3 bases between. The DNA of the CDR3 is TGTGCCTGGAGTTGGGATACGCAGTATTTT. This sequence encodes CAWSWDTQYF. The full variable domain, in which reference TRBV30 and TRBJ2-3 provide the parts outside the CDR3, is SQTIHQWPATLVQPVGSPLSLECTVEGTSNPNLYWYRQAAGRGLQLLFYSVGIGQISSEVPQNLSASRPQDRQFILSSKKLLLSDSGFYLCAWSWDTQYFGPGTRLTVL.

This chain joins TRBV11-2 and TRBJ2-1; 14 bases align to TRBD2. The V gene end was trimmed by 6 bases and the J gene end by 3 bases; junction bases not matched to a gene: 4. The CDR3 is 16 residues long. Germline CDR1 and CDR2: SGHAT and FQNNGV. CDR3 residues: CASRPGLAGDYNEQFF. CDR3 bases: TGTGCCAGCAGACCGGGACTAGCGGGAGACTACAATGAGCAGTTCTTC.

This clone was detected only a few times. The chain couples TRBV9 to TRBJ1-2; no clear D. The CDR3 covers 14 residues. CDR1 and CDR2 from the germline V gene are SGDLS and YYNGEE. V was clipped by 0 bases and J by 4 bases, with 10 bases between them. The CDR3 loop reads CASSVDPGTYGYTF. The CDR3 region has the DNA TGTGCCAGCAGCGTAGATCCGGGCACCTATGGCTACACCTTC.

This sequence joins TRBV28 and TRBJ2-6; D gene uncertain. The CDR3 covers 16 residues. The V gene lost 7 bases and the J gene lost 2 bases, with 15 bases spanning the gap. Germline assignment: CDR1 MDHEN and CDR2 SYDVKM. CDR3 region: CASTGSDLAGANVLTF. CDR3 bases: TGTGCCAGCACGGGTTCGGACCTAGCTGGGGCCAACGTCCTGACTTTC.

V gene TRBV18 combines with J gene TRBJ2-2; D is unresolved. Germline V CDR1 and CDR2: KGHSH, LQKENI. V was trimmed by 4 bases and J by 3 bases, leaving 3 bases between them. This CDR3 has 12 residues. CDR3 DNA: TGTGCCAGCTCACGGGACACCGGGGAGCTGTTTTTT. Translated: CASSRDTGELFF.

This clone has a handful of counts. This chain uses TRBV12-5 with TRBJ1-1; a weak D match, TRBD1 (6 bases). The length of the CDR3 is 13 residues. Germline CDR1 and CDR2: LGHNT and FRNRAP. V was cut by 6 bases and J by 6 bases, with 14 bases left in between. The CDR3 region has the DNA TGTGCTAGTGGCCGTGACAGGAGTGCTGAAGCTTTCTTT. It codes for CASGRDRSAEAFF.

The rearrangement uses TRBV19 and TRBJ2-1; D remains ambiguous. Deletions cut 4 bases from V and 10 bases from J, with 23 bases between. This CDR3 spans 16 amino acids. Germline CDR1 reads LNHDA; CDR2 reads SQIVND (reference sequence). The CDR3 region has the DNA TGTGCCAGTAGTACCGGGCCCCTGGGCACGGTCGGGGAGCAGTTCTTC. Amino acids: CASSTGPLGTVGEQFF.

The CDR3 nucleotides are TGTGCCAGCAGCGTGACTAGCGGGGGCCGACAAGAGACCCAGTACTTC. Protein product: CASSVTSGGRQETQYF. The chain recombines TRBV9 with TRBJ2-5; 12 nucleotides align to TRBD2. Per germline, CDR1 SGDLS and CDR2 YYNGEE. Trimming at V came to 2 bases and at J to 2 bases, leaving 4 bases not matched to a gene. CDR3 length: 16 amino acids.

This clone was recorded a few times. Additional DNA sequences in this sample encode the identical CDR3. The chain employs TRBV30 and TRBJ1-5, with 7 bases identical to TRBD1. V trimming: 5 bases; J trimming: 2 bases; junction bases outside the gene matches: 3. Germline CDR1 and CDR2: GTSNPN and SVGIG (reference sequence). The CDR3 extends over 13 amino acids. The CDR3 sequence: CAWRGTGNQPQHF. Here the CDR3 DNA reads TGTGCCTGGCGGGGGACAGGCAATCAGCCCCAGCATTTT.

The rearrangement links TRBV30 to TRBJ1-5; D is undetermined. Trimming shortened V by 0 bases and J by 4 bases, and 7 bases separated the two germline ends. The CDR3 spans 13 residues. Looked up from germline, CDR1 is GTSNPN and CDR2 is SVGIG (reference sequence). The CDR3 loop reads CAWSVQQNQPQHF. The CDR3 DNA reads as TGTGCCTGGAGTGTGCAACAGAATCAGCCCCAGCATTTT.

The chain combines TRBV6-9 with TRBJ2-3; D may correspond to TRBD1 or TRBD2 (5 bases each). The V and J ends lost 5 bases and 4 bases respectively, with 22 bases between them. From germline, CDR1 is MNHGY and CDR2 SVAAGI. The CDR3 is 17 amino acids. CDR3 protein: CASSRTLPGPSADTQYF. In DNA form, the CDR3 reads TGTGCCAGCAGTCGTACCCTACCGGGACCGTCAGCAGATACGCAGTATTTT.

The chain joins TRBV19 to TRBJ2-7; TRBD1 agrees at 7 bases. CDR1 and CDR2 from the germline V gene are LNHDA and SQIVND (reference sequence). Trimming took 6 bases from V and 1 from J; bases not matched to a gene: 12. The CDR3 length is 16 residues. CDR3: CASRSSGTALSYEQYF. For the CDR3, the DNA is TGTGCCAGTAGATCATCCGGGACAGCTTTATCCTACGAGCAGTACTTC.

The V call is TRBV4-3, the J call TRBJ1-1, with 8 positions matching TRBD1. The V gene end was trimmed by 4 bases and the J gene end by 2 bases; junction bases not matched to a gene: 6. The CDR3 is made up of 15 amino acids. CDR1 and CDR2 from the germline V gene are LGHNA and YSLEER. The CDR3 DNA sequence: TGCGCCAGCAGCCTTCGACAGGGGATAAACACTGAAGCTTTCTTT. Its translation is CASSLRQGINTEAFF.

This clone was seen a handful of times. The chain uses TRBV2 and TRBJ2-7; D gene ambiguous. V lost 4 bases and J lost 0, with 10 bases in between. Germline V gives CDR1 SNHLY, CDR2 FYNNEI. This CDR3 is built from 14 residues. CDR3 DNA: TGTGCCAGCAGTGGGAGCAGTAGCTCCTACGAGCAGTACTTC. It codes for CASSGSSSSYEQYF. The full variable domain, with the rest looked up from reference TRBV2 and TRBJ2-7, is EPEVTQTPSHQVTQMGQEVILRCVPISNHLYFYWYRQILGQKVEFLVSFYNNEISEKSEIFDDQFSVERPDGSNFTLKIRSTKLEDSAMYFCASSGSSSSYEQYFGPGTRLTVT.

The gene calls are TRBV20-1 and TRBJ1-1; tentative D call: TRBD1 (5 bases). V was clipped by 5 bases and J by 6 bases, with 10 bases between them. In germline, CDR1 is DFQATT, CDR2 SNEGSKA (reference sequence). This CDR3 region has 11 residues. CDR3 nucleotides: TGCAGTGCTTACCCGGGGGCTGAAGCTTTCTTT. Its translation is CSAYPGAEAFF.